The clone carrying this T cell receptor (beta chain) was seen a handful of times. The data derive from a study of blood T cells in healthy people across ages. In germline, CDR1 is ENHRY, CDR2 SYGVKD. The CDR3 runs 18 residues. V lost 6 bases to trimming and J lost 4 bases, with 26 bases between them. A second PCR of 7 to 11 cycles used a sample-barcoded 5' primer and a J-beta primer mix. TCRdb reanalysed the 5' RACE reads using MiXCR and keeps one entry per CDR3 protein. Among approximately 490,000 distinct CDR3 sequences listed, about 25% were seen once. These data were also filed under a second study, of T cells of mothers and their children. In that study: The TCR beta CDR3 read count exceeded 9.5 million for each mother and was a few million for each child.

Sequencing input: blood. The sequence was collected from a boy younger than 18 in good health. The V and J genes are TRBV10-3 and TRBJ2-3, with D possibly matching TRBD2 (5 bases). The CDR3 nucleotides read TGTGCCATCAGCTCGGAGAGGGAAGAACGCTTAGAAGCAGATACGCAGTATTTT. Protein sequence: CAISSEREERLEADTQYF.